This is a list of T cell receptor beta chains from one sample in a study of cytomegalovirus exposure and HLA in healthy donors. Only in-frame clones appear in the TCRdb table, and some are missing; sequencing was by immunoSEQ multiplex PCR. The table has roughly 80,000 clones, about four fifths seen once; the top ten hold around 1.9%. Specimen: PBMCs. Receptors were obtained from a woman in her thirties in good health and CMV-seronegative. The CDR3 runs from the conserved cysteine through the conserved F or W. Each record gives: V gene, D gene, J gene, clone size, CDR3 protein, CDR3 DNA. The D gene is left open where the match is weak. Clone size is shown for a subset of rows, as once, few, many or a class of expanded clone.

v_call: TRBV5-5; d_call: TRBD1; j_call: TRBJ1-4; clone_size: -; cdr3_aa: CASSSPRGREEKLFF; cdr3_nt: TGTGCCAGCAGCTCGCCCAGGGGGCGCGAAGAAAAACTGTTTTTT
v_call: TRBV7-6; d_call: -; j_call: TRBJ1-5; clone_size: -; cdr3_aa: CASSLASAGQPQHF; cdr3_nt: TGTGCCAGCAGCTTAGCTTCAGCAGGGCAGCCCCAGCATTTT
v_call: TRBV10-3; d_call: TRBD2; j_call: TRBJ2-7; clone_size: -; cdr3_aa: CATQTSGSSYEQYF; cdr3_nt: TGTGCCACACAGACTAGCGGCAGCTCCTACGAGCAGTACTTC
v_call: TRBV28; d_call: -; j_call: TRBJ1-2; clone_size: -; cdr3_aa: CASSLIGGDYGYTF; cdr3_nt: TGTGCCAGCAGTTTAATAGGGGGAGACTATGGCTACACCTTC
v_call: TRBV29-1; d_call: -; j_call: TRBJ2-1; clone_size: -; cdr3_aa: CSVAPLNIANEQFF; cdr3_nt: TGCAGCGTCGCCCCTCTAAATATAGCCAATGAGCAGTTCTTC
v_call: TRBV30; d_call: -; j_call: TRBJ1-2; clone_size: -; cdr3_aa: CAWDPGVAFGYTF; cdr3_nt: TGTGCCTGGGATCCAGGGGTCGCGTTCGGCTACACCTTC
v_call: TRBV5-1; d_call: TRBD1; j_call: TRBJ2-7; clone_size: -; cdr3_aa: CASSLGTGYYEQYF; cdr3_nt: TGCGCCAGCAGCTTGGGGACAGGGTACTACGAGCAGTACTTC
v_call: TRBV18; d_call: -; j_call: TRBJ2-7; clone_size: -; cdr3_aa: CASSPPGGSAYEQYF; cdr3_nt: TGTGCCAGCTCACCACCTGGGGGGAGTGCGTACGAGCAGTACTTC
v_call: TRBV15; d_call: -; j_call: TRBJ1-1; clone_size: -; cdr3_aa: CATSSLQGNTEAFF; cdr3_nt: TGTGCCACCAGCAGTCTACAGGGGAACACTGAAGCTTTCTTT
v_call: TRBV28; d_call: TRBD2; j_call: TRBJ2-7; clone_size: -; cdr3_aa: CASSYPPFSGNRYEQYF; cdr3_nt: TGTGCCAGCAGTTACCCCCCGTTTAGCGGGAACAGATACGAGCAGTACTTC
v_call: TRBV19; d_call: TRBD2; j_call: TRBJ2-1; clone_size: -; cdr3_aa: CASRSRRELYNEQFF; cdr3_nt: TGTGCCAGTAGAAGTCGGCGGGAGCTTTACAATGAGCAGTTCTTC
v_call: TRBV28; d_call: -; j_call: TRBJ2-3; clone_size: -; cdr3_aa: CASSWGRVGTDTQYF; cdr3_nt: TGTGCCAGCAGTTGGGGCAGGGTGGGCACAGATACGCAGTATTTT
v_call: TRBV2; d_call: -; j_call: TRBJ1-3; clone_size: -; cdr3_aa: CASSYRVISSGNTIYF; cdr3_nt: TGTGCCAGCAGTTACAGGGTTATCTCCTCTGGAAACACCATATATTTT
v_call: TRBV9; d_call: TRBD1; j_call: TRBJ1-4; clone_size: -; cdr3_aa: CASSTGGRTGVEKLFF; cdr3_nt: TGTGCCAGCAGCACCGGGGGTCGGACAGGGGTTGAAAAACTGTTTTTT
v_call: TRBV4-2; d_call: TRBD2; j_call: TRBJ2-1; clone_size: few; cdr3_aa: CASSPTPPRAGGDNEQFF; cdr3_nt: TGTGCCAGCAGCCCGACCCCCCCTCGAGCGGGAGGTGACAATGAGCAGTTCTTC
v_call: TRBV6-5; d_call: -; j_call: TRBJ1-5; clone_size: -; cdr3_aa: CASSQGAGLQPQHF; cdr3_nt: TGTGCCAGCAGCCAAGGGGCAGGGCTCCAGCCCCAGCATTTT
v_call: TRBV19; d_call: -; j_call: TRBJ2-3; clone_size: -; cdr3_aa: CASSPNRVDTQYF; cdr3_nt: TGTGCCAGTAGTCCTAACAGGGTAGATACGCAGTATTTT
v_call: TRBV7-2; d_call: -; j_call: TRBJ2-7; clone_size: -; cdr3_aa: CASSERQTTYEQYF; cdr3_nt: TGTGCCAGCAGCGAACGACAGACGACCTACGAGCAGTACTTC
v_call: TRBV7-2; d_call: -; j_call: TRBJ2-2; clone_size: -; cdr3_aa: CASSLAAAGELFF; cdr3_nt: TGTGCCAGCAGCTTAGCGGCGGCCGGGGAGCTGTTTTTT
v_call: TRBV18; d_call: -; j_call: TRBJ1-4; clone_size: -; cdr3_aa: CASSPRPPATNEKLFF; cdr3_nt: TGTGCCAGCTCACCGAGGCCGCCTGCAACTAATGAAAAACTGTTTTTT
v_call: TRBV7-2; d_call: TRBD1; j_call: TRBJ2-7; clone_size: -; cdr3_aa: CASSYRGGSYEQYF; cdr3_nt: TGTGCCAGCAGCTACAGGGGCGGCTCCTACGAGCAGTACTTC
v_call: TRBV5-1; d_call: -; j_call: TRBJ1-1; clone_size: -; cdr3_aa: CASKVGFENTEAFF; cdr3_nt: TGCGCCAGCAAAGTGGGCTTTGAGAACACTGAAGCTTTCTTT
v_call: TRBV5-1; d_call: -; j_call: TRBJ2-2; clone_size: -; cdr3_aa: CASSPRPDTGELFF; cdr3_nt: TGCGCCAGCAGCCCCCGCCCGGACACCGGGGAGCTGTTTTTT
v_call: TRBV25-1; d_call: -; j_call: TRBJ1-1; clone_size: -; cdr3_aa: CASTQNLEAFF; cdr3_nt: TGTGCCAGCACTCAGAACCTTGAAGCTTTCTTT
v_call: TRBV30; d_call: TRBD1; j_call: TRBJ1-1; clone_size: -; cdr3_aa: CAWSELDRRNTEAFF; cdr3_nt: TGTGCCTGGAGTGAGCTGGACAGGCGGAACACTGAAGCTTTCTTT
v_call: TRBV29-1; d_call: -; j_call: TRBJ2-1; clone_size: -; cdr3_aa: CSTGSDYNEQFF; cdr3_nt: TGCAGCACCGGGTCAGACTACAATGAGCAGTTCTTC
v_call: TRBV5-1; d_call: -; j_call: TRBJ2-1; clone_size: -; cdr3_aa: CASSLATDNEQFF; cdr3_nt: TGCGCCAGCAGCTTGGCCACAGACAATGAGCAGTTCTTC
v_call: TRBV11-2; d_call: TRBD2; j_call: TRBJ2-1; clone_size: -; cdr3_aa: CASSQNLAGVGIWNEQFF; cdr3_nt: TGTGCCAGCAGCCAAAACCTAGCGGGAGTTGGCATTTGGAATGAGCAGTTCTTC
v_call: TRBV4-1; d_call: TRBD2; j_call: TRBJ2-3; clone_size: -; cdr3_aa: CASSQDTGLEGTQYF; cdr3_nt: TGCGCCAGCAGCCAAGATACAGGACTAGAGGGTACGCAGTATTTT
v_call: TRBV5-1; d_call: -; j_call: TRBJ2-7; clone_size: -; cdr3_aa: CASSPRGDIIYEQYF; cdr3_nt: TGCGCCAGCAGCCCCCGAGGGGACATTATCTACGAGCAGTACTTC
v_call: TRBV5-1; d_call: -; j_call: TRBJ2-5; clone_size: -; cdr3_aa: CASNQGPRDQETQYF; cdr3_nt: TGCGCCAGCAACCAGGGCCCTAGGGACCAAGAGACCCAGTACTTC
v_call: TRBV18; d_call: -; j_call: TRBJ2-5; clone_size: -; cdr3_aa: CASSPGGQETQYF; cdr3_nt: TGTGCCAGCTCACCGGGCGGGCAAGAGACCCAGTACTTC
v_call: TRBV19; d_call: -; j_call: TRBJ2-1; clone_size: -; cdr3_aa: CASSIWASEQFF; cdr3_nt: TGTGCCAGTAGTATCTGGGCCTCGGAGCAGTTCTTC
v_call: TRBV7-9; d_call: TRBD2; j_call: TRBJ2-4; clone_size: -; cdr3_aa: CSSSGLAGPIQYF; cdr3_nt: TGTTCCAGCAGCGGACTAGCGGGCCCCATTCAGTACTTC
v_call: TRBV7-3; d_call: TRBD1; j_call: TRBJ1-1; clone_size: -; cdr3_aa: CASSLTGSAEAFF; cdr3_nt: TGTGCCAGCAGCCTGACAGGGTCGGCTGAAGCTTTCTTT
v_call: TRBV18; d_call: -; j_call: TRBJ1-3; clone_size: -; cdr3_aa: CASSPPHQTSGNTIYF; cdr3_nt: TGTGCCAGCTCACCACCGCACCAGACTTCTGGAAACACCATATATTTT
v_call: TRBV6-5; d_call: -; j_call: TRBJ2-2; clone_size: -; cdr3_aa: CASSYAGLQQNGELFF; cdr3_nt: TGTGCCAGCAGTTACGCGGGACTTCAGCAAAACGGGGAGCTGTTTTTT
v_call: TRBV6-4; d_call: -; j_call: TRBJ2-4; clone_size: few; cdr3_aa: CASSEGGGSSDIQYF; cdr3_nt: TGTGCCAGCAGTGAAGGTGGGGGCAGTTCGGACATTCAGTACTTC
v_call: TRBV10-1; d_call: TRBD1; j_call: TRBJ1-1; clone_size: few; cdr3_aa: CASSEPTEMQGASGDTEAFF; cdr3_nt: TGCGCCAGCAGTGAGCCCACCGAAATGCAGGGGGCATCCGGGGACACTGAAGCTTTCTTT
v_call: TRBV6-5; d_call: TRBD1; j_call: TRBJ2-7; clone_size: few; cdr3_aa: CASRRPTGGEQYF; cdr3_nt: TGTGCCAGCAGGCGACCCACAGGGGGCGAGCAGTACTTC
v_call: TRBV28; d_call: TRBD1; j_call: TRBJ1-2; clone_size: -; cdr3_aa: CASSLDRGPNYGYTF; cdr3_nt: TGTGCCAGCAGTTTAGACAGGGGGCCCAACTATGGCTACACCTTC
v_call: TRBV19; d_call: -; j_call: TRBJ1-5; clone_size: -; cdr3_aa: CASSMWQGRNQPQHF; cdr3_nt: TGTGCCAGTAGTATGTGGCAGGGGCGCAATCAGCCCCAGCATTTT
v_call: TRBV10-3; d_call: TRBD1; j_call: TRBJ2-5; clone_size: few; cdr3_aa: CAISESGTAQETQYF; cdr3_nt: TGTGCCATCAGTGAGTCTGGGACAGCACAAGAGACCCAGTACTTC
v_call: TRBV29-1; d_call: -; j_call: TRBJ1-1; clone_size: -; cdr3_aa: CSVRGETGNTEAFF; cdr3_nt: TGCAGCGTGAGGGGCGAGACAGGGAACACTGAAGCTTTCTTT
v_call: TRBV28; d_call: -; j_call: TRBJ1-2; clone_size: -; cdr3_aa: CASGQWEYGYTF; cdr3_nt: TGTGCCAGCGGACAGTGGGAGTATGGCTACACCTTC
v_call: TRBV6-5; d_call: -; j_call: TRBJ1-1; clone_size: -; cdr3_aa: CASRQTGPNTEAFF; cdr3_nt: TGTGCCAGCAGACAGACAGGACCGAACACTGAAGCTTTCTTT
v_call: TRBV6-1; d_call: -; j_call: TRBJ2-5; clone_size: -; cdr3_aa: CASWDSGLLQETQYF; cdr3_nt: TGTGCCTCCTGGGACAGCGGACTACTGCAAGAGACCCAGTACTTC
v_call: TRBV7-6; d_call: -; j_call: TRBJ2-7; clone_size: once; cdr3_aa: CASSPPLQGGEQYF; cdr3_nt: TGTGCCAGCAGCCCACCACTACAGGGCGGCGAGCAGTACTTC
v_call: TRBV5-1; d_call: -; j_call: TRBJ2-6; clone_size: -; cdr3_aa: CASSTGLTITGANVLTF; cdr3_nt: TGCGCCAGCAGCACCGGACTCACGATTACTGGGGCCAACGTCCTGACTTTC